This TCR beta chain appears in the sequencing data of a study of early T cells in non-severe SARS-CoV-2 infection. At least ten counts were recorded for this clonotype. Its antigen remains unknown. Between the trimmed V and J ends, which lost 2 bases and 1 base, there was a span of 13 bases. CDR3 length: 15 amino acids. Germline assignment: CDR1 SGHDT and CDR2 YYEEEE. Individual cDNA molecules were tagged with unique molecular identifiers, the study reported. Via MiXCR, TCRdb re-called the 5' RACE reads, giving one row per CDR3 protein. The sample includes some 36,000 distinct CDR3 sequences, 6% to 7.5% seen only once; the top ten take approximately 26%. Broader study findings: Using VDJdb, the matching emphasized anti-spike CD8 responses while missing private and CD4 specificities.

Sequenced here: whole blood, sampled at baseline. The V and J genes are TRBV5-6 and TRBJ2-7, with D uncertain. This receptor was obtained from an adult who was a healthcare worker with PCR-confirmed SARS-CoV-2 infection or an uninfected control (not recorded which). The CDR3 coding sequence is TGTGCCAGCAGCTTTTATGGACCCCAGTCCTACGAGCAGTACTTC. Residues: CASSFYGPQSYEQYF.